Below, 24 T cell receptor beta chains from the same sample are listed, as sequenced in a study of T cells after yellow fever vaccination. In TCRdb, the 5' RACE reads were re-called with MiXCR into one record per CDR3 protein. Of approximately 550,000 distinct CDR3 sequences listed, about a fifth are singletons. The starting material was PBMCs, obtained 15 days after the yellow fever booster vaccination. These receptors were taken from a man aged 25 to 40 who received the YFV17D yellow fever vaccine.

This clonotype has just a few counts. V is TRBV20-1 and J is TRBJ2-3, with 9 positions matching TRBD2. The length of the CDR3 is 15 residues. V gave up 6 bases and J gave up 2 bases; unmatched junction bases: 9. Germline V CDR1 and CDR2: DFQATT, SNEGSKA (reference sequence). The CDR3 is CSALSAGGTTDTQYF. CDR3 bases: TGCAGTGCCCTTTCGGCGGGAGGGACCACAGATACGCAGTATTTT.

The chain combines TRBV28 with TRBJ1-1; 7 bases fit TRBD1. The V segment lost 6 bases and the J segment 5 bases; nucleotides outside the gene matches: 9. The CDR3 has 14 amino acids. The V gene's germline CDR1 is MDHEN and CDR2 SYDVKM. As DNA, the CDR3 is TGTGCCAGCAGCCATACCCTGACAGGGACTGAAGCTTTCTTT. Translation gives CASSHTLTGTEAFF.

The table lists this clonotype with a few counts. CDR3 nucleotides: TGCAGTGCTAGAGATCTGGTGTCGGTTCGGAGTGGCTACACCTTC. As protein: CSARDLVSVRSGYTF. This sequence joins TRBV20-1 and TRBJ1-2; D call uncertain. The CDR3 runs to 15 residues. Germline CDR1 is DFQATT and CDR2 is SNEGSKA (reference sequence). The V end lost 0 bases, the J end lost 7 bases, and 18 bases lay between the germline ends.

The V call is TRBV7-9, the J call TRBJ1-5, with D possibly being TRBD1 (5 bases). This CDR3 spans 15 amino acids. CDR1 is SEHNR and CDR2 is FQNEAQ in the germline V gene (reference sequence). Trimming took 3 bases from V and 4 from J, leaving 13 bases between them. CDR3 region: CASSFEGYGNQPQHF. The CDR3 region has the DNA TGTGCCAGCAGCTTCGAGGGGTATGGGAATCAGCCCCAGCATTTT.

The gene calls are TRBV10-3 and TRBJ1-4; 9 bases are a match to TRBD1. This CDR3 comprises 13 residues. Germline loops: CDR1 ENHRY, CDR2 SYGVKD. V lost 6 bases and J lost 7; bases outside the gene matches: 3. In DNA form, the CDR3 reads TGTGCCATCAGCCCGGGACAGGGTGAAAAACTGTTTTTT. Amino acid sequence: CAISPGQGEKLFF.

This chain links TRBV10-3 with TRBJ2-3; D may be TRBD1 or TRBD2 (6 bases each). V lost 8 bases and J 1 base, leaving 10 bases between the germline ends. CDR1 is ENHRY and CDR2 is SYGVKD in the germline V gene. The CDR3 has 13 amino acids. The CDR3 is CAIYRGGTDTQYF. CDR3 sequence (DNA): TGTGCCATCTATAGGGGGGGCACAGATACGCAGTATTTT.

This clonotype was detected only a few times. The chain uses TRBV12-3 or TRBV12-4 and TRBJ1-2; D uncertain. This CDR3 contains 12 residues. V was clipped by 6 bases and J by 4 bases, with 9 bases between them. CDR3 sequence: CASSEEGYGYTF. The CDR3 DNA reads as TGTGCCAGCAGCGAGGAGGGCTATGGCTACACCTTC.

This clonotype has a handful of counts. This chain joins TRBV6-1 and TRBJ1-6, with TRBD1 identical over 7 bases. The V gene's germline CDR1 is MNHNS and CDR2 SASEGT. The junction had 7 bases not matched to a gene; V was cut back by 6 bases and J by 8 bases. This CDR3 is 14 amino acids long. The CDR3 is CASSRQGGDSPLHF. CDR3 coding DNA: TGTGCCAGCAGCCGACAGGGCGGTGATTCACCCCTCCACTTT.

The rearrangement links TRBV6-1 to TRBJ2-7; 9 nucleotides align to TRBD1. V shed 6 bases, J shed 4 bases, and the junction held 10 bases outside the gene matches. Germline lookup yields CDR1 MNHNS and CDR2 SASEGT. This CDR3 is 15 amino acids long. CDR3 DNA sequence: TGTGCCAGCAGCCGTCCGGGACAGGGTGGTTACGAGCAGTACTTC. Its protein is CASSRPGQGGYEQYF.

The rearrangement joins TRBV20-1 to TRBJ2-1; TRBD2 aligns across 9 bases. The germline V gene encodes CDR1 DFQATT and CDR2 SNEGSKA (reference sequence). J was trimmed by 6 bases and V by 1 base; bases with no gene match: 7. The CDR3 is 15 amino acids. CDR3 nucleotide sequence: TGCAGTGCTAGAGCCGGTAGCGGGAGAAGCAATGAGCAGTTCTTC. Its protein product is CSARAGSGRSNEQFF.

This chain links TRBV20-1 with TRBJ2-5, with TRBD1 matching over 7 bases. Germline loops: CDR1 DFQATT, CDR2 SNEGSKA (reference sequence). This CDR3 contains 13 residues. With V trimmed by 5 bases and J by 3 bases, 6 bases remained unmatched. DNA for the CDR3: TGCAGTGCTCCTGGACAGGACAAAGAGACCCAGTACTTC. This translates into CSAPGQDKETQYF.

The gene calls are TRBV7-9 and TRBJ2-1, with D possibly being TRBD2 (5 bases). This CDR3 has 12 amino acids. Germline-derived CDR1 and CDR2 are SEHNR and FQNEAQ (reference sequence). V dropped 7 bases and J dropped 9 bases, with 13 bases sitting between them. In DNA, the CDR3 is TGTGCCAGCATCATCCGGGGAAGTGAGCAGTTCTTC. This encodes CASIIRGSEQFF.

The chain joins TRBV6-2 or TRBV6-3 to TRBJ2-2; no firm D call. Trimming stripped 6 bases from V and 0 bases from J, with 14 bases between. The length of the CDR3 is 16 residues. Looked up from germline, CDR1 is MNHEY and CDR2 is SVGEGT. The CDR3 DNA reads as TGTGCCAGCAGAAAGGTCTGGGTGGCGAACACCGGGGAGCTGTTTTTT. This codes for CASRKVWVANTGELFF.

The chain employs TRBV29-1 and TRBJ2-3, with no clear D. The CDR3 is made up of 10 amino acids. Trimming shortened V by 3 bases and J by 9 bases, and 7 bases separated the two germline ends. Germline V gene sequence: CDR1 SQVTM, CDR2 ANQGSEA. CDR3 loop: CSVDQKTQYF. The CDR3 region has the DNA TGCAGCGTTGATCAGAAGACGCAGTATTTT.

V usage is TRBV9 and J usage is TRBJ2-7; 8 bases agree with TRBD2. The length of the CDR3 is 15 residues. V lost 1 base, J lost 5 bases, and 8 bases stayed unmatched. CDR1 is SGDLS, CDR2 YYNGEE, per germline. CDR3 in DNA: TGTGCCAGCAGCGTATCCGCTAGCGGGTCAGACGAGCAGTACTTC. Translation gives CASSVSASGSDEQYF.

The chain joins TRBV7-2 to TRBJ2-7, with D maybe TRBD1 (5 bases). V was cut by 6 bases and J by 6 bases, with 12 bases left in between. Germline CDR1 and CDR2: SGHTA and FQGNSA. CDR3 length: 12 residues. The CDR3, as DNA: TGTGCCAGCAGACAAACAGGCCTCGAGCAGTACTTC. Encoded protein: CASRQTGLEQYF.

In this sample, this clonotype turned up a few times. The chain is built from TRBV4-3 and TRBJ1-6, with a tentative D call TRBD1 (5 bases). Per germline, CDR1 LGHNA and CDR2 YSLEER. The CDR3 is 15 amino acids. The V end lost 1 base, the J end lost 7 bases, and 11 bases lay between the germline ends. Written as DNA, the CDR3 is TGCGCCAGCAGCCAAGGAGCAGGGAGAAATTCACCCCTCCACTTT. Its protein is CASSQGAGRNSPLHF.

The chain uses TRBV30 and TRBJ2-7; D is unresolved. Germline lookup yields CDR1 GTSNPN and CDR2 SVGIG (reference sequence). Trimming pared 0 bases from V and 3 bases from J, leaving 6 bases between. CDR3 length: 12 residues. CDR3 coding DNA: TGTGCCTGGAGTGTACTTGTCTACGAGCAGTACTTC. Its protein is CAWSVLVYEQYF.

The genes are TRBV19 and TRBJ2-2, with 10 positions matching TRBD2. The CDR3 runs to 14 residues. CDR1 is LNHDA and CDR2 is SQIVND in the germline V gene (reference sequence). V shed 7 bases, J shed 5 bases, and the junction held 4 bases outside the gene matches. In DNA form, the CDR3 reads TGTGCCAGTAACGTAGCGGGAGGAACCGGGGAGCTGTTTTTT. Translating it yields CASNVAGGTGELFF.

This clonotype came up a few times. The gene calls are TRBV6-1 and TRBJ2-7; 13 bases are a match to TRBD2. V trimming: 5 bases; J trimming: 1 base; junction bases outside the gene matches: 8. Germline lookup yields CDR1 MNHNS and CDR2 SASEGT. CDR3 size: 17 residues. CDR3 DNA sequence: TGTGCCAGCAGTCGAAGACTAGCGGGAGGCAAATCCTACGAGCAGTACTTC. Translated: CASSRRLAGGKSYEQYF.

This clonotype was detected only a few times. CDR3 nucleotide sequence: TGTGCCACCCGGGACAGATTAACTCGCGAGCAGTTCTTC. It translates to CATRDRLTREQFF. The chain carries TRBV6-1 and TRBJ2-1, with 7 bases matching TRBD1. With 10 bases clipped from V and 10 bases from J, the junction kept 13 bases outside the gene matches. The CDR3 contains 13 residues. CDR1 and CDR2 (germline): MNHNS, SASEGT.

This clonotype was observed a handful of times. The V and J genes are TRBV28 and TRBJ1-2, with 10 bases lining up with TRBD1. V trimming: 5 bases; J trimming: 8 bases; junction bases outside the gene matches: 5. Germline loops: CDR1 MDHEN, CDR2 SYDVKM. The CDR3 is 13 residues long. CDR3 bases: TGTGCCAGCAGTCCGACAGGGGGCAGGGGCTACACCTTC. This encodes CASSPTGGRGYTF.

This clonotype showed up just a few times. The rearrangement links TRBV18 to TRBJ2-7; no clear D gene. Germline V gives CDR1 KGHSH, CDR2 LQKENI. V lost 3 bases and J 5 bases, leaving 14 bases between the germline ends. CDR3 size: 14 residues. CDR3 DNA sequence: TGTGCCAGCTCACCGGGTCCAGGATTGAACGAGCAGTACTTC. Translating it yields CASSPGPGLNEQYF.

The CDR3: CASSPPLLGFVTETQYF. CDR3 bases: TGTGCCAGCAGCCCACCCCTCCTAGGGTTTGTTACAGAGACCCAGTACTTC. V is TRBV7-2 and J is TRBJ2-5; the D is unclear. CDR3 length equals 17 residues. In germline, CDR1 is SGHTA, CDR2 FQGNSA. V was trimmed by 5 bases and J by 4 bases, leaving 23 bases between them. The whole variable domain, filled in from reference TRBV7-2 and TRBJ2-5, reads GAGVSQSPSNKVTEKGKDVELRCDPISGHTALYWYRQSLGQGLEFLIYFQGNSAPDKSGLPSDRFSAERTGGSVSTLTIQRTQQEDSAVYLCASSPPLLGFVTETQYFGPGTRLLVL.